This T cell receptor (beta chain) was identified during a study of OX40 agonist ivuxolimab in advanced cancers. About this clone: What it binds is unknown.

Excluded were patients having autoimmune disease history or systemic immunosuppression. Repertoires were generated with immunoSEQ multiplex PCR, while TCRdb's copy carries only in-frame clones and drops some. Of fewer than 80,000 clones in the sample, more than 80% were seen once. The CDR3 is 18 amino acids. The junction had 15 bases not matched to a gene; V was cut back by 5 bases and J by 4 bases. Germline V CDR1 and CDR2: MDHEN, SYDVKM. General study points: Average numbers of expanded clones were greater in CD8+ T cells than in CD4+.

The chain carries TRBV28 and TRBJ2-7, with TRBD1 matching 12 bases. The sequences come from CD4+ or CD8+ T cells sorted from blood, collected in a trial of the OX40 agonist ivuxolimab. The receptor was isolated from an adult with an advanced solid tumor such as melanoma, head and neck, liver or kidney cancer. Written as DNA, the CDR3 is TGTGCCAGCAGTCCAAGCAAGCCGGGACAGGGGGCGAGGTACGAGCAGTACTTC. Its protein product is CASSPSKPGQGARYEQYF.